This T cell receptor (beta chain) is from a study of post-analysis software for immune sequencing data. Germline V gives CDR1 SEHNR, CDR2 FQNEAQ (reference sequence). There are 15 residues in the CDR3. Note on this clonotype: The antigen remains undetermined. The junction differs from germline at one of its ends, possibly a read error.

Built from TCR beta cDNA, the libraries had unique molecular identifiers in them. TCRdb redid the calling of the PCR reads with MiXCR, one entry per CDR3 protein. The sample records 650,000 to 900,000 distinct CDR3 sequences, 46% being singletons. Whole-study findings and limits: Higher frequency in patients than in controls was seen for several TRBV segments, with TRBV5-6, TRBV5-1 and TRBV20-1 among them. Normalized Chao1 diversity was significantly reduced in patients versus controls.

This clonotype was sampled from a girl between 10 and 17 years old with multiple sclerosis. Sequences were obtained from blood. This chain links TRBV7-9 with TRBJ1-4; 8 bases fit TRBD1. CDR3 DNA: TGTGCCAGCAGCTTAGGGGGACAGGCAAGTGAAGAACTGTTTTTT. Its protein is CASSLGGQASEELFF.